These 22 T cell receptor beta chains share one sample of origin, sequenced in a study of identical twins (TCRdb year 2016). Receptors were amplified or captured by 5' RACE. Sequencing instrument: Illumina HiSeq 2000. TCRdb reprocessing: public reads trimmed at Q25 with fastp, clones called with MiXCR, in-frame beta chains kept. Entries are consolidated by CDR3 protein sequence, retaining the most common genes and DNA. In all, the sample holds about 810,000 distinct CDR3 sequences, and 9% to 15% of those were seen once. The biggest ten clones account for 1.5% to 2% of the sample. These data were likewise used in another study, on yellow fever vaccine responses in identical twins.

The sample consisted of PBMCs. These TCRs come from a woman between 18 and 29 years old in good health.

Only a few counts were recorded for this clonotype. The chain uses TRBV12-3 or TRBV12-4 and TRBJ1-4; 7 bases agree with TRBD1. The CDR3 totals 14 residues. V shed 5 bases and J 6 bases; nucleotides not matched to a gene: 6. The CDR3 spells CASSPGQVDEKLFF. CDR3 DNA: TGTGCCAGCAGTCCAGGACAGGTCGATGAAAAACTGTTTTTT.

The genes are TRBV6-2 or TRBV6-3 and TRBJ1-2; TRBD1 agrees at 9 bases. This CDR3 spans 14 amino acids. With V trimmed by 2 bases and J by 11 bases, 9 bases remained unmatched. Germline CDR1 is MNHEY and CDR2 is SVGEGT. CDR3 in amino acids: CASSYDRGGMSYTF. The CDR3 nucleotides read TGTGCCAGCAGTTACGACAGGGGGGGCATGTCATACACCTTC.

This clonotype appeared a few times. V and J are TRBV5-1 and TRBJ1-1, with 7 positions matching TRBD1. The germline gives CDR1 SGHRS, CDR2 YFSETQ. J gave up 3 bases and V 0 bases, and 5 bases lay outside the gene matches. This CDR3 is 15 amino acids long. CDR3 amino acids: CASSLAETGHTEAFF. The DNA of the CDR3 is TGCGCCAGCAGCTTGGCCGAGACAGGGCACACTGAAGCTTTCTTT.

Only a few counts were recorded for this clonotype. V is TRBV4-1 and J is TRBJ2-1; D ambiguous. V shed 4 bases and J shed 9 bases, with 13 bases lying between them. This CDR3 has 13 residues. Germline CDR1 and CDR2: MGHRA and YSYEKL. The CDR3 nucleotides read TGCGCCAGCAGCCTTACCGCACTGGGTGAGCAGTTCTTC. Amino acids: CASSLTALGEQFF.

The table lists this clonotype with many counts. The V gene is TRBV27, the J gene TRBJ2-3, with 9 bases that match TRBD2. Trimming at V came to 2 bases and at J to 5 bases, leaving 2 bases not matched to a gene. The CDR3 covers 14 residues. The V gene's germline CDR1 is MNHEY and CDR2 SMNVEV (reference sequence). CDR3 coding DNA: TGTGCCAGCAGTTTAGCGGGAGGGTTAGATACGCAGTATTTT. It specifies CASSLAGGLDTQYF.

Worth noting for this clonotype: The junction shows a germline mismatch at one end, possibly a read error. The chain couples TRBV11-1 to TRBJ2-3; TRBD2 matches 14 bases. The CDR3 loop spans 19 amino acids. Germline V lookup: CDR1 SGHAT, CDR2 FQDESV (reference sequence). The CDR3 here is CASSLGLAGGPNHFDTQYF. The CDR3 bases are TGTGCCAGCAGTTTAGGACTAGCGGGAGGTCCAAACCATTTCGATACGCAGTATTTT.

A few counts support this clonotype. J is TRBJ2-1 and V is TRBV20-1; TRBD2 agrees at 12 bases. Germline CDR1 reads DFQATT; CDR2 reads SNEGSKA (reference sequence). J lost 8 bases, V lost 5 bases, and 7 bases had no gene match. This CDR3 comprises 14 residues. The CDR3 sequence: CSAALAGGSYEQFF. The CDR3 DNA is TGCAGTGCTGCGCTAGCGGGGGGGAGTTATGAGCAGTTCTTC.

This clonotype appeared a few times. The J gene is TRBJ2-7, the V gene TRBV25-1; possible D gene TRBD2, 6 bases. V was trimmed by 3 bases and J by 3 bases, leaving 18 bases between them. The CDR3 totals 16 residues. Germline values: CDR1 MGHDK, CDR2 SYGVNS. The CDR3 sequence is CASSDGMSAGNYEQYF. The CDR3 nucleotides are TGTGCCAGCAGTGATGGTATGAGCGCGGGGAACTACGAGCAGTACTTC.

This chain uses TRBV24-1 with TRBJ2-3; weak D call: TRBD2 (5 bases). Germline CDR1 KGHDR, CDR2 SFDVKD. The V end lost 2 bases, the J end lost 3 bases, and 17 bases lay between the germline ends. CDR3 size: 17 residues. The CDR3 loop is CATSDSEGRRVTDTQYF. The DNA of the CDR3 is TGTGCCACCAGTGATTCTGAGGGCCGGCGGGTTACAGATACGCAGTATTTT.

V usage is TRBV27 and J usage is TRBJ2-5; D is ambiguous. V was clipped by 5 bases and J by 5 bases, with 15 bases between them. CDR1 and CDR2 (germline): MNHEY, SMNVEV (reference sequence). CDR3 size: 14 residues. As DNA, the CDR3 is TGTGCCAGCAGTCCCTCTCAGGAACGGGAGACCCAGTACTTC. This sequence encodes CASSPSQERETQYF.

This clonotype was detected only a few times. V gene TRBV11-2 combines with J gene TRBJ2-2, with D possibly matching TRBD1 (6 bases). The ends were cut back, 5 bases at V and 3 bases at J, with 22 bases in the middle. This CDR3 spans 18 amino acids. CDR1 and CDR2 from the germline V gene are SGHAT and FQNNGV. CDR3 region: CASSGPQGHPFDTGELFF. The CDR3, as DNA: TGTGCCAGCAGCGGCCCGCAGGGGCACCCCTTTGACACCGGGGAGCTGTTTTTT.

The chain is built from TRBV7-8 and TRBJ2-7; tentatively, D is TRBD2 (6 bases). Trimming cost V 5 bases and J 0 bases, with 11 bases left between them. CDR1 is SGHVS, CDR2 FQNEAQ, per germline. CDR3 length: 14 amino acids. Written as DNA, the CDR3 is TGTGCCAGCAGCGCGGGACTCCACTCCTACGAGCAGTACTTC. Residues: CASSAGLHSYEQYF.

A few counts support this clonotype. V usage is TRBV10-3 and J usage is TRBJ2-2; D is unclear. In germline, CDR1 is ENHRY, CDR2 SYGVKD. This CDR3 is 12 amino acids long. Trimming cost V 6 bases and J 4 bases, with 6 bases left between them. CDR3 in DNA: TGTGCCATCAGACAGCTCACCGGGGAGCTGTTTTTT. Translating gives CAIRQLTGELFF.

The rearrangement links TRBV5-1 to TRBJ1-2; D remains ambiguous. V gave up 2 bases and J gave up 9 bases, with 14 bases separating them. The CDR3 runs 13 residues. The germline gives CDR1 SGHRS, CDR2 YFSETQ. In nucleotides, the CDR3 is TGCGCCAGCAGCTTTCATCCAGATCGGCGCTACACCTTC. Translating it yields CASSFHPDRRYTF.

This CDR3 is CASSASDRLMNTEAFF. CDR3 sequence (DNA): TGTGCCAGCAGTGCGTCGGACCGACTCATGAACACTGAAGCTTTCTTT. The rearrangement joins TRBV27 to TRBJ1-1, with D hard to call. The CDR3 spans 16 residues. The V and J ends lost 5 bases and 0 bases respectively, with 16 bases between them. Germline CDR1 MNHEY, CDR2 SMNVEV (reference sequence).

The V and J genes are TRBV29-1 and TRBJ1-5, with D unclear. This CDR3 spans 14 amino acids. Germline V lookup: CDR1 SQVTM, CDR2 ANQGSEA. Deletions cut 4 bases from V and 0 bases from J, with 10 bases between. CDR3 nucleotides: TGCAGCGTTGCGGCAGATTATAGCAATCAGCCCCAGCATTTT. Translation: CSVAADYSNQPQHF.

This chain uses TRBV28 with TRBJ2-3; D may be TRBD1 or TRBD2 (5 bases each). CDR1 is MDHEN, CDR2 SYDVKM, per germline. V was shortened by 7 bases and J by 2 bases, with 16 bases between the two germline ends. The CDR3 loop spans 15 amino acids. The CDR3 DNA is TGTGCCAGCACCTCCGGGACGCGGCCCACAGATACGCAGTATTTT. Residues: CASTSGTRPTDTQYF.

The chain uses TRBV20-1 and TRBJ1-5; 7 nucleotides match TRBD1. The CDR3 loop spans 13 amino acids. The junction had 7 bases not matched to a gene; V was cut back by 6 bases and J by 5 bases. The germline V gene has CDR1 DFQATT and CDR2 SNEGSKA (reference sequence). Here the CDR3 DNA reads TGCAGTGCCATAGGAGGGGGCGATCAGCCCCAGCATTTT. Protein product: CSAIGGGDQPQHF.

The V call is TRBV9, the J call TRBJ1-2, with D unclear. In germline, CDR1 is SGDLS, CDR2 YYNGEE. There are 15 residues in the CDR3. V was cut by 2 bases and J by 5 bases, with 16 bases left in between. The CDR3 DNA sequence: TGTGCCAGCAGCGTCGGCGGATTTCCTCATTATGGCTACACCTTC. It translates to CASSVGGFPHYGYTF.

This clonotype was counted many times. The chain links TRBV6-1 to TRBJ2-2; TRBD2 agrees at 7 bases. Trimming cost V 4 bases and J 2 bases; bases outside gene matches: 13. The CDR3 is made up of 18 amino acids. CDR1 is MNHNS and CDR2 is SASEGT in the germline V gene. The CDR3 loop reads CASSVLWGGSANTGELFF. In DNA, the CDR3 is TGTGCCAGCAGTGTCTTATGGGGCGGGAGTGCCAACACCGGGGAGCTGTTTTTT.

The rearrangement joins TRBV4-1 to TRBJ2-7; 8 bases are a match to TRBD1. The CDR3 runs to 16 residues. V shed 0 bases and J 3 bases; nucleotides not matched to a gene: 7. Looked up from germline, CDR1 is MGHRA and CDR2 is YSYEKL. The CDR3 reads CASSQDFPGGSYEQYF. CDR3 DNA sequence: TGCGCCAGCAGCCAAGATTTTCCAGGGGGCAGCTACGAGCAGTACTTC.

This clonotype occurred many times. The chain is built from TRBV5-1 and TRBJ1-2; D remains ambiguous. The CDR3 covers 14 residues. Deletions cut 3 bases from V and 4 bases from J, with 13 bases between. Germline values: CDR1 SGHRS, CDR2 YFSETQ. The CDR3 reads CASSYSGRTYGYTF. The CDR3 DNA reads as TGCGCCAGCAGCTACTCGGGGAGAACCTATGGCTACACCTTC.